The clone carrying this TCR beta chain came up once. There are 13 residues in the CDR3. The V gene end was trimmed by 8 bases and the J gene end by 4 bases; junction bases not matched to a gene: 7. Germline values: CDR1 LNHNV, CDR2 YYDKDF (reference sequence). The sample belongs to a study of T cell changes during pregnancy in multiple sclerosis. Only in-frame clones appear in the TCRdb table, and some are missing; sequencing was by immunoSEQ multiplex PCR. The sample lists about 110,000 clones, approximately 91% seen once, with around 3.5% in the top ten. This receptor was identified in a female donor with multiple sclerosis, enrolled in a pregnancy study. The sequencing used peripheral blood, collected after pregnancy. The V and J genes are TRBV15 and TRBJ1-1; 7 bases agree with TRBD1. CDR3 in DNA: TGTGCCACCTTCCCCGCAGGGGGCACTGAAGCTTTCTTT. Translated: CATFPAGGTEAFF.